This T cell receptor (beta chain) originates from a study of blood T cell repertoires in COVID-19. Germline V gene data show CDR1 as SGHTS and CDR2 as YDEGEE. J lost 1 base, V lost 2 bases, and 7 bases had no gene match. The length of the CDR3 is 17 residues. The repertoire was sequenced with immunoSEQ multiplex PCR; TCRdb's copy has only in-frame clones and lacks some. The sample has some 150,000 clones, roughly 84% seen once. The rearrangement joins TRBV5-8 to TRBJ1-5; 9 bases match TRBD1. Specimen: peripheral blood. The TCR comes from a human donor with acute or convalescent COVID-19. The donor label of this sample is uncertain. The chain's CDR3 is CASSFTGGFSSNQPQHF. Written as DNA, the CDR3 is TGTGCCAGCAGCTTCACAGGGGGCTTCTCAAGCAATCAGCCCCAGCATTTT.